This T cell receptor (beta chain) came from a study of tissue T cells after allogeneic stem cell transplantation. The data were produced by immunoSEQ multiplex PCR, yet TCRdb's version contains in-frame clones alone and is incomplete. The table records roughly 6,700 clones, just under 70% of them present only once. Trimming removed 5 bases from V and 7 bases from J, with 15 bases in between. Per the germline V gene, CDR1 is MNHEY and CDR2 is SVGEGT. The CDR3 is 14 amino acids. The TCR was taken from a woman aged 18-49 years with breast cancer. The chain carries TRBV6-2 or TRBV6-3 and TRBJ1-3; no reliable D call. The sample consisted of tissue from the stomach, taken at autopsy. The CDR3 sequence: CASSPDLLRNTIYF. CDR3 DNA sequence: TGTGCCAGCAGTCCGGACCTTCTGAGGAACACCATATATTTT.